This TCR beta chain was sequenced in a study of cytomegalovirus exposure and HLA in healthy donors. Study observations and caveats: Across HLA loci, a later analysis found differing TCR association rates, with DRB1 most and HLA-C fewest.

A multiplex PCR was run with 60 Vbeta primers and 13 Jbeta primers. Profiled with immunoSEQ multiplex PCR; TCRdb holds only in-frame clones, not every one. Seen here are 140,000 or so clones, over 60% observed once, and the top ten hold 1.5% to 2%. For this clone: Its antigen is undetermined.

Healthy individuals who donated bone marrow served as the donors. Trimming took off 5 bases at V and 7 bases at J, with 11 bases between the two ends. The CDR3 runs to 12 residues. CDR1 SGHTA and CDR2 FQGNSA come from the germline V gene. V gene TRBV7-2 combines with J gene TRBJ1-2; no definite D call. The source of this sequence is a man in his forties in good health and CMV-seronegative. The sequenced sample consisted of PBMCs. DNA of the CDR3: TGTGCCAGCAGCCCTTTTACGGGTGGCTACACCTTC. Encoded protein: CASSPFTGGYTF.